This TCR beta chain was obtained from a study of OX40 agonist ivuxolimab in advanced cancers. Generated by immunoSEQ multiplex PCR, the TCRdb table keeps only in-frame clones and is missing some. The repertoire includes approximately 94,000 clones, roughly 89% of them detected once, and over 0.8% sits in the top ten. Per the germline V gene, CDR1 is SGHAT and CDR2 is FQDESV (reference sequence). This CDR3 region has 16 residues. V lost 5 bases to trimming and J lost 0 bases; unmatched junction nucleotides: 5. This receptor was obtained from an adult with an advanced solid tumor such as melanoma, head and neck, liver or kidney cancer. The rearrangement uses TRBV11-1 and TRBJ2-5; 11 bases are a match to TRBD2. Source: CD4+ or CD8+ T cells sorted from blood, taken in a trial of the OX40 agonist ivuxolimab. The CDR3 DNA sequence: TGTGCCAGCAGCCATAGCGGGAGGGAGGACCAAGAGACCCAGTACTTC. It specifies CASSHSGREDQETQYF.